This T cell receptor beta chain was recorded in a study of CD8+CD57+ T cells in acquired aplastic anemia. About the study: Sorted CD4+ and CD8+ cells yielded about 2.9 ug of DNA on average. Read counts for CD4+ cells (from healthy donors) averaged around 11 million.

The TCR beta profiling, which covered VDJ combination and CDR3 sequence, was carried out using genomic DNA as the template. One entry per CDR3 protein, called by TCRdb with MiXCR from the reads. The table includes 110,000 or so distinct CDR3 sequences, around half detected once. Many counts were recorded for this clonotype. Its antigen is currently unknown. Study-wide results and caveats: Between patients and controls, CD8+ Simpson's diversity did not vary significantly. It was found that almost 30 CD8+ CDR3 sequences were shared between patients and controls.

The source material was sorted CD4+, CD8+, or CD8+CD57+ T cells (not recorded which) from PBMCs. This TCR came from a human donor in good health, serving as a control.

This CDR3 is CASSLGASGAGETQYF. The CDR3 nucleotides read TGCGCCAGCAGCTTGGGGGCGTCGGGGGCAGGGGAGACCCAGTACTTC. The rearrangement joins TRBV5-1 to TRBJ2-5; D tentatively fits TRBD1 or TRBD2 (6 bases each). V lost 0 bases, J lost 5 bases, and 17 bases lay in between. CDR1 is SGHRS, CDR2 YFSETQ, per germline. The CDR3 has 16 residues.